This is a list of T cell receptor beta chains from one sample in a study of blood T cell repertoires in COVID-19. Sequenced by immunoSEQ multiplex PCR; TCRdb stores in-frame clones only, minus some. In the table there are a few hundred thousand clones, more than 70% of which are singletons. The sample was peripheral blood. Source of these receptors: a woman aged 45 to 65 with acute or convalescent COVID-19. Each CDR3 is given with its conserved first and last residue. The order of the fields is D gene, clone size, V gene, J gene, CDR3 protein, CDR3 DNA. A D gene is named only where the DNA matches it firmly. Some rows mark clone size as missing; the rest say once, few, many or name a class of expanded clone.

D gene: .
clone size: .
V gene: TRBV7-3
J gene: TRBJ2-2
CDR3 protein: CASRSPGHTNTGELFF
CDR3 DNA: TGTGCCAGCAGGTCCCCGGGACACACGAACACCGGGGAGCTGTTTTTT

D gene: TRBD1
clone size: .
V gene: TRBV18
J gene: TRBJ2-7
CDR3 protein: CASSRDRVNYEQYF
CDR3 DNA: TGTGCCAGCTCAAGAGACAGGGTCAACTACGAGCAGTACTTC

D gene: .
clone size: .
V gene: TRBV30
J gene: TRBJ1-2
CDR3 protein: CAWSQGVGGYGYTF
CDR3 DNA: TGTGCCTGGAGTCAAGGGGTCGGGGGCTATGGCTACACCTTC

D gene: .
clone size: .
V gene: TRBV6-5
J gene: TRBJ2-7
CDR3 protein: CASSLAAGVSYEQYF
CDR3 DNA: TGTGCCAGCAGTTTAGCGGCGGGCGTATCCTACGAGCAGTACTTC

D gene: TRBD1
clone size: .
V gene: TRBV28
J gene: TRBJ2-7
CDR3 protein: CASSSGTGGGDEQYF
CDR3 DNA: TGTGCCAGCAGTTCGGGGACAGGGGGGGGCGACGAGCAGTACTTC

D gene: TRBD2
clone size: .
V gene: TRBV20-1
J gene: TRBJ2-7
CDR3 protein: CSASEVRAGGYEQYF
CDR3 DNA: TGCAGTGCTAGTGAGGTTCGAGCGGGAGGATACGAGCAGTACTTC

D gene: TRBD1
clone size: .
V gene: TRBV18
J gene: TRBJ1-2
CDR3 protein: CASSPGQGSHGYTF
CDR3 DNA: TGTGCCAGCTCACCGGGACAGGGTAGCCATGGCTACACCTTC

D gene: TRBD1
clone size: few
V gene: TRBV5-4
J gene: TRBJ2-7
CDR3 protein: CASSPGQGGSYEQYF
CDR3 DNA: TGTGCCAGCAGCCCAGGACAGGGAGGCTCCTACGAGCAGTACTTC

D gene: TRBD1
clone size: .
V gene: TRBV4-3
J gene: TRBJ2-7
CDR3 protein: CASSQVLAGGSYEQYF
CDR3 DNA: TGCGCCAGCAGCCAAGTTTTGGCAGGGGGAAGCTACGAGCAGTACTTC

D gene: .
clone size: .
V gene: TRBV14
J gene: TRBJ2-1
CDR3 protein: CASSPTRSSYNEQFF
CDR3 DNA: TGTGCCAGCAGCCCCACACGGAGCTCCTACAATGAGCAGTTCTTC

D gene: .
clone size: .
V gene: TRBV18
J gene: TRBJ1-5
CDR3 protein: CASSPPSGALGNQPQHF
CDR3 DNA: TGTGCCAGCTCACCACCATCAGGGGCCCTGGGCAATCAGCCCCAGCATTTT

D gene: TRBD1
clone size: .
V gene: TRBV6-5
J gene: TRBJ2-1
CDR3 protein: CASSYSTGGGNEQFF
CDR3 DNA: TGTGCCAGCAGTTACTCGACAGGGGGGGGAAATGAGCAGTTCTTC

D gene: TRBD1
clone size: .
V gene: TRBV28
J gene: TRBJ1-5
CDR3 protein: CASSLPTGGMNNQPQHF
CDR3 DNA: TGTGCCAGCAGTTTACCTACAGGGGGGATGAATAATCAGCCCCAGCATTTT

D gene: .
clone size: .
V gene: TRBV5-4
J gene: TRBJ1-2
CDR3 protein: CASSLRGNAGYTF
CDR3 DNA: TGTGCCAGCAGCTTGCGAGGGAATGCTGGCTACACCTTC

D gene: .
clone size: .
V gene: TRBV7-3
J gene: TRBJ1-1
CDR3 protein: CASSIRSEKTEAFF
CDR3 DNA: TGTGCCAGCAGCATCCGGTCCGAAAAAACTGAAGCTTTCTTT

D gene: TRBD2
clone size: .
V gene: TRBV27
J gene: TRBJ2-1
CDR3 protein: CASQISGRGIYNEQFF
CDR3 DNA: TGTGCCAGCCAAATTAGCGGGAGGGGAATCTACAATGAGCAGTTCTTC

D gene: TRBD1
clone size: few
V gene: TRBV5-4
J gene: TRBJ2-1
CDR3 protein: CASSSRTGGYNEQFF
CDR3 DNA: TGTGCCAGCAGCTCGAGGACAGGGGGCTACAATGAGCAGTTCTTC

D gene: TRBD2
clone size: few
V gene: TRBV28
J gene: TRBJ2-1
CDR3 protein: CASSSLAGGWNEQFF
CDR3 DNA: TGTGCCAGCAGTTCTTTAGCGGGAGGGTGGAATGAGCAGTTCTTC

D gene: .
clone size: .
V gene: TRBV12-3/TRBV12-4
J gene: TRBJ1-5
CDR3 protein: CASSLIVEQPQHF
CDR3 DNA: TGTGCCAGCAGTTTGATAGTCGAACAGCCCCAGCATTTT

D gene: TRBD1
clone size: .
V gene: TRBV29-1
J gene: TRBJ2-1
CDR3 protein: CSVEMDRGPVEQFF
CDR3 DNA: TGCAGCGTTGAAATGGACAGGGGGCCGGTTGAGCAGTTCTTC

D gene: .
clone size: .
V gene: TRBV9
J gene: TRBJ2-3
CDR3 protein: CASSVAVLDTQYF
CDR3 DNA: TGTGCCAGCAGCGTAGCAGTCCTGGATACGCAGTATTTT

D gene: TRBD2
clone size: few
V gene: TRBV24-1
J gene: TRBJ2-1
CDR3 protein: CATSGTSGRDEQFF
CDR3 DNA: TGTGCCACCAGTGGAACTAGCGGGAGAGATGAGCAGTTCTTC

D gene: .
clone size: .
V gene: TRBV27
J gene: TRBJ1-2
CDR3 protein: CASSRGLPNFYGYTF
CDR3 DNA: TGTGCCAGCAGTAGGGGACTCCCGAACTTCTATGGCTACACCTTC

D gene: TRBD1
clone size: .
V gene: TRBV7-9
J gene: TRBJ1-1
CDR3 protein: CASSFPSTGAPEAFF
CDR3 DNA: TGTGCCAGCAGCTTCCCCTCGACAGGGGCCCCTGAAGCTTTCTTT

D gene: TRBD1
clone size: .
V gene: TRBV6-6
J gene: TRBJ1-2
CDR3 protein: CASSQTARQGRYYGYTF
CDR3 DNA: TGTGCCAGCAGTCAAACGGCCCGACAGGGGAGGTACTATGGCTACACCTTC

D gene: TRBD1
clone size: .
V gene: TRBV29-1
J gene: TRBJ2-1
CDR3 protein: CSVGGQGHEQFF
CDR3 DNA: TGCAGCGTTGGGGGACAGGGTCATGAGCAGTTCTTC

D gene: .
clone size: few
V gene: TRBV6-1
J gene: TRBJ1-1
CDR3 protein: CASSERVVTDEAFF
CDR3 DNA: TGTGCCAGCAGTGAAAGAGTGGTGACAGATGAAGCTTTCTTT

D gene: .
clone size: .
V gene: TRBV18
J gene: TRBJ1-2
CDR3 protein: CASSPLTGDGYTF
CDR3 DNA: TGTGCCAGCTCACCATTGACAGGAGATGGCTACACCTTC

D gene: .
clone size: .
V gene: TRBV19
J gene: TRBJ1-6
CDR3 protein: CASNSGQTLPLHF
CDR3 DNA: TGTGCCAGTAACTCCGGACAGACATTACCCCTCCACTTT

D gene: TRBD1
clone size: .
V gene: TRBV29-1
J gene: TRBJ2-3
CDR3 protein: CSVEDRRQGSTDTQYF
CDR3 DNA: TGCAGCGTTGAAGATCGGAGACAGGGCTCCACAGATACGCAGTATTTT

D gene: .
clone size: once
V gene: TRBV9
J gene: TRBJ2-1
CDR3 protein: CASSNRDIIPNEQFF
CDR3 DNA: TGTGCCAGCAGCAATCGGGATATTATCCCCAATGAGCAGTTCTTC

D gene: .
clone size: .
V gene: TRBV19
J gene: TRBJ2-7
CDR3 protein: CASSIVGGGPYEQYF
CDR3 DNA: TGTGCCAGTAGTATAGTGGGGGGAGGACCCTACGAGCAGTACTTC

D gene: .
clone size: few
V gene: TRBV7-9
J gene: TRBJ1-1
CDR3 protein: CASSSQGLTEAFF
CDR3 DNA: TGTGCCAGCAGCTCCCAGGGGCTCACTGAAGCTTTCTTT

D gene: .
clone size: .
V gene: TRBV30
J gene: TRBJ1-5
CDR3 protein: CAWKAGLSNQPQHF
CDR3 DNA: TGTGCCTGGAAGGCAGGACTTAGCAATCAGCCCCAGCATTTT